This T cell receptor (beta chain) was recorded in a study of sequential checkpoint blockade in melanoma. The overall study: Some 90 pretreatment tumor DNA samples were TCRβ immunosequenced. Under 25 patients had matched tumor biopsies before treatment and at week 13 after nivolumab or ipilimumab alone.

The CDR3 is 14 amino acids. The V end lost 1 base, the J end lost 1 base, and 10 bases lay between the germline ends. Per the germline V gene, CDR1 is GTSNPN and CDR2 is SVGIG (reference sequence). Treatment specified: randomized to nivolumab then ipilimumab (arm A) or the reverse (arm B). Generated by immunoSEQ multiplex PCR, the TCRdb table keeps only in-frame clones and is missing some. The data contain approximately 5,000 clones, less than 30% of them seen just once; the ten biggest clones take up around 20%. Here the sequenced sample was tumor tissue (inferred from file names), taken from a patient given nivolumab and ipilimumab in sequence. The V gene is TRBV30, the J gene TRBJ2-5; D is uncertain. This clonotype was sampled from a human donor with melanoma. The CDR3 here is CAWSATRLQETQYF. The CDR3, as DNA: TGTGCCTGGAGTGCCACACGACTCCAAGAGACCCAGTACTTC. Looking up the rest from reference TRBV30 and TRBJ2-5 gives the full variable domain: SQTIHQWPATLVQPVGSPLSLECTVEGTSNPNLYWYRQAAGRGLQLLFYSVGIGQISSEVPQNLSASRPQDRQFILSSKKLLLSDSGFYLCAWSATRLQETQYFGPGTRLLVL.